A single T cell receptor (beta chain) is shown here with its context. This sample was included in a study of blood T cell repertoires in COVID-19. Overall study context: Some COVID-19 samples were acute and others convalescent; all came from the United States, Italy and Spain. PBMCs, B-cell-depleted T cells, or T cells provided the cDNA or gDNA that made up the material.

The assay was immunoSEQ multiplex PCR, and TCRdb's table has in-frame clones only and misses some. Found here are about 180,000 clones, approximately 81% of them singletons; the top ten hold 18%. The clonotype comes from a person aged 65 to 85 with COVID-19, enrolled during active disease. Input material: peripheral blood.

CDR3: CASRERGLGNEQFF. The CDR3 DNA reads TGTGCCAGCAGGGAGCGGGGTTTGGGCAATGAGCAGTTCTTC. The V call is TRBV2, the J call TRBJ2-1; 7 bases line up with TRBD2. The germline CDR1 and CDR2 sequences are SNHLY and FYNNEI. J was trimmed by 6 bases and V by 6 bases; bases with no gene match: 8. This CDR3 has 14 residues.